These T cell receptor beta chains were read from a single sample in a study of cytomegalovirus exposure and HLA in healthy donors. The protocol was immunoSEQ multiplex PCR, while the TCRdb copy is restricted to in-frame clones and leaves out a portion. The data contain more than 80,000 clones, 65% to 75% of them singletons. The sample was PBMCs. These receptors were obtained from a female donor in good health and CMV-seronegative. The CDR3 runs from the conserved cysteine through the conserved F or W. Fields, in order: D gene, J gene, V gene, clone size, CDR3 protein, CDR3 DNA. A D gene is named only where the DNA matches it firmly. Rows may omit the clone size; those that give it use once, few, many or a size class.

>-|TRBJ1-5|TRBV28|-
CASRIGSYQAQHF
TGTGCCAGCAGAATAGGGAGCTATCAGGCCCAGCATTTT
>TRBD2|TRBJ2-1|TRBV4-3|-
CASSQAAWRERSGFYNEQFF
TGCGCCAGCAGCCAAGCAGCGTGGCGGGAGCGTAGTGGCTTCTACAATGAGCAGTTCTTC
>TRBD2|TRBJ2-7|TRBV7-9|-
CASSPGTSYEQYF
TGTGCCAGCAGCCCAGGGACTAGCTACGAGCAGTACTTC
>-|TRBJ2-2|TRBV7-2|-
CASSQNPSGELFF
TGTGCCAGCAGCCAAAATCCATCCGGGGAGCTGTTTTTT
>-|TRBJ2-3|TRBV30|-
CAWGSGVGTDTQYF
TGTGCCTGGGGGAGCGGAGTGGGGACAGATACGCAGTATTTT
>TRBD1|TRBJ2-6|TRBV11-3|-
CASSLGQGTGANVLTF
TGTGCCAGCAGCTTAGGACAGGGAACTGGGGCCAACGTCCTGACTTTC
>TRBD1|TRBJ2-7|TRBV29-1|-
CSVAKTGGSYEQYF
TGCAGCGTCGCGAAGACAGGGGGCTCCTACGAGCAGTACTTC
>-|TRBJ1-6|TRBV6-5|-
CASSPRQANNSPLHF
TGTGCCAGCAGCCCGAGACAGGCCAATAATTCACCCCTCCACTTT
>-|TRBJ2-2|TRBV15|-
CATSRDLEGGELFF
TGTGCCACCAGCAGAGATCTCGAGGGAGGGGAGCTGTTTTTT
>TRBD2|TRBJ2-3|TRBV13|-
CASSARTSGTGDTQYF
TGTGCCAGCAGCGCCCGGACTAGCGGGACGGGAGATACGCAGTATTTT
>TRBD2|TRBJ2-7|TRBV28|-
CAGRASGYYEQYF
TGTGCTGGCAGGGCTAGCGGATATTACGAGCAGTACTTC
>-|TRBJ2-5|TRBV5-4|once
CASSFGVTTQETQYF
TGTGCCAGCAGCTTCGGGGTAACCACCCAAGAGACCCAGTACTTC
>TRBD1|TRBJ2-1|TRBV9|-
CASRGQDYNEQFF
TGTGCCAGCAGGGGACAGGATTACAATGAGCAGTTCTTC
>-|TRBJ2-1|TRBV7-9|-
CASSLFRGEQFF
TGTGCCAGCAGCCTTTTTAGGGGTGAGCAGTTCTTC
>-|TRBJ1-5|TRBV4-1|few
CASSPSGLISNQPQHF
TGCGCCAGCAGCCCCTCCGGGTTGATTAGCAATCAGCCCCAGCATTTT
>-|TRBJ2-1|TRBV28|few
CASRPARDSSYNEQFF
TGTGCCAGCAGACCCGCCCGGGACTCGTCCTACAATGAGCAGTTCTTC
>TRBD2|TRBJ2-5|TRBV7-2|once
CASSFSPGGTQETQYF
TGTGCCAGCAGCTTCTCGCCCGGGGGGACTCAAGAGACCCAGTACTTC
>TRBD2|TRBJ2-3|TRBV15|-
CASRGVGAGERDTQYF
TGTGCCTCGCGAGGTGTGGGAGCGGGAGAACGCGATACGCAGTATTTT
>TRBD1|TRBJ1-4|TRBV10-2|-
CASRSGTALNEKLFF
TGCGCCAGCAGGTCCGGGACAGCTCTAAATGAAAAACTGTTTTTT
>TRBD1|TRBJ1-1|TRBV25-1|-
CASRDRAGTEAFF
TGTGCCAGCCGGGACAGGGCGGGCACTGAAGCTTTCTTT
>-|TRBJ1-4|TRBV6-4|once
CASSDSGLPGGKLFF
TGTGCCAGCAGTGACTCGGGCCTGCCCGGTGGAAAACTGTTTTTT
>TRBD1|TRBJ2-5|TRBV7-9|-
CASSPWDRFAETQYF
TGTGCCAGCAGCCCCTGGGACAGATTTGCAGAGACCCAGTACTTC
>-|TRBJ1-2|TRBV27|-
CASSPRRTPQVPGYTF
TGTGCCAGCAGTCCTCGCCGGACCCCACAGGTCCCTGGCTACACCTTC
>TRBD2|TRBJ2-7|TRBV9|-
CASSPVPTSGSLYEQYF
TGTGCCAGCAGCCCGGTCCCTACTAGCGGGAGTTTATACGAGCAGTACTTC
>TRBD2|TRBJ2-5|TRBV11-3|-
CASSLALAGEKTQYF
TGTGCCAGCAGCTTAGCCCTAGCGGGAGAGAAGACCCAGTACTTC
>TRBD2|TRBJ2-1|TRBV9|-
CASSVAGGPYEQFF
TGTGCCAGCAGCGTAGCGGGAGGGCCGTATGAGCAGTTCTTC
>-|TRBJ2-3|TRBV5-1|-
CASSFPGAGTDTQYF
TGCGCCAGCAGCTTCCCGGGAGCGGGCACAGATACGCAGTATTTT
>TRBD1|TRBJ1-5|TRBV6-5|-
CASSGAGQGAQPQHF
TGTGCCAGCAGTGGGGCCGGGCAGGGGGCCCAGCCCCAGCATTTT
>-|TRBJ2-7|TRBV2|-
CASSHSGLRYEQYF
TGTGCCAGCTCCCATTCGGGACTTCGCTACGAGCAGTACTTC
>TRBD2|TRBJ2-3|TRBV7-3|-
CASSQGLAVTDTQYF
TGTGCCAGCAGCCAGGGACTAGCGGTCACAGATACGCAGTATTTT
>TRBD1|TRBJ2-7|TRBV6-4|few
CASTGQGTYEQYF
TGTGCCAGCACAGGACAGGGAACCTACGAGCAGTACTTC
>-|TRBJ1-1|TRBV28|-
CASSLMPGISEAFF
TGTGCCAGCAGTTTAATGCCAGGGATCAGTGAAGCTTTCTTT
>TRBD1|TRBJ1-5|TRBV30|-
CAWSGTGGSQPQHF
TGTGCCTGGAGTGGGACAGGGGGAAGTCAGCCCCAGCATTTT
>-|TRBJ1-1|TRBV5-4|few
CASSFGRGGTEAFF
TGTGCCAGCAGCTTTGGGAGGGGAGGTACTGAAGCTTTCTTT
>TRBD2|TRBJ2-1|TRBV7-3|-
CASSSMGLAGEQFF
TGTGCCAGCAGCTCGATGGGACTAGCGGGGGAGCAGTTCTTC